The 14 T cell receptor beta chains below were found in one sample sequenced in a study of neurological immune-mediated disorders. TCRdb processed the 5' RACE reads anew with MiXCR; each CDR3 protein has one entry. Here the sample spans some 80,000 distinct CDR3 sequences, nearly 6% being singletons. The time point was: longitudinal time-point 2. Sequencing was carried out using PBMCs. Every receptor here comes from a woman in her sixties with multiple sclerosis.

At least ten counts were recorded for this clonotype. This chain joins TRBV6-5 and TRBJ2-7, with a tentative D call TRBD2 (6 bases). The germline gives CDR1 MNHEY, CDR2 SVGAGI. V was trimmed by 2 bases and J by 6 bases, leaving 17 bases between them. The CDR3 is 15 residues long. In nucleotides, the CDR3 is TGTGCCAGCAGTTACCTGGGAGGCGCCTTTGGCGAGCAGTACTTC. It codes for CASSYLGGAFGEQYF.

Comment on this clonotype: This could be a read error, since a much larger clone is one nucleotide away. CDR3 coding DNA: TGCGACAGCAGCCGGGACACCTCTAACTATGGCTACACCTTC. This codes for CDSSRDTSNYGYTF. This chain links TRBV5-1 with TRBJ1-2; a weak D match, TRBD1 (6 bases). CDR3 length: 14 residues. Germline CDR1 and CDR2: SGHRS and YFSETQ.

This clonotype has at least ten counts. The CDR3 protein is CASSGDRDRSWNTGELFF. The CDR3 nucleotides are TGTGCCAGCAGCGGTGACCGGGACAGAAGCTGGAACACCGGGGAGCTGTTTTTT. This chain connects TRBV5-6 to TRBJ2-2; 7 bases agree with TRBD1. J gave up 1 base and V 4 bases, and 13 bases lay outside the gene matches. The CDR3 sequence is 18 residues long. Germline CDR1 and CDR2: SGHDT and YYEEEE.

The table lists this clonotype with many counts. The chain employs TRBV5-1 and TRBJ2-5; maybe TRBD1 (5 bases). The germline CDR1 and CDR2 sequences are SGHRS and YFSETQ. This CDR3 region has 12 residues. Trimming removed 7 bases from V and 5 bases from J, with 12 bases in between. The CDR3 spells CASGFSGETQYF. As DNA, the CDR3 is TGCGCCAGCGGTTTCTCAGGGGAGACCCAGTACTTC.

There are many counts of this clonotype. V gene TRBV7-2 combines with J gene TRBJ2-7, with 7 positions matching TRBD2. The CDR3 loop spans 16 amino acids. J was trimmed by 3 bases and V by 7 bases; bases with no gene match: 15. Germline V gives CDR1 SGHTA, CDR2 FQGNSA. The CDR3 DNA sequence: TGTGCCAGCAAAAAGGAGGGAGGGGTTAAGGTCTACGAGCAGTACTTC. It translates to CASKKEGGVKVYEQYF.

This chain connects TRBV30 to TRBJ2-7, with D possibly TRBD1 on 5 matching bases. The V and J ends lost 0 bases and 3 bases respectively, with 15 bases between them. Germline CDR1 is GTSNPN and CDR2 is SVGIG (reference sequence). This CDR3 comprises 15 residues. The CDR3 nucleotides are TGTGCCTGGAGTGTACTTCGGTCAGGACACTACGAGCAGTACTTC. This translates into CAWSVLRSGHYEQYF.

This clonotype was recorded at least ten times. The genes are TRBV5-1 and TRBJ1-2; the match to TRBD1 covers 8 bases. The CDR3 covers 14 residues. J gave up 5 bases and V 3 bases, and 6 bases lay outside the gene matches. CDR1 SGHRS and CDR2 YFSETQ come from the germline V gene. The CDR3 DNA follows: TGCGCCAGCAGCTATCCCGGGACAGGATATGGCTACACCTTC. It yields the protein CASSYPGTGYGYTF.

The CDR3 DNA sequence: TGTGCCAGCAGTCCCGGGGGGATCGGAGGCTACACCTTC. This sequence encodes CASSPGGIGGYTF. V gene TRBV7-2 combines with J gene TRBJ1-2; weak D call: TRBD1 (5 bases). This CDR3 spans 13 amino acids. Trimming removed 6 bases at V and 8 bases at J, with 16 bases between. CDR1 and CDR2 from the germline V gene are SGHTA and FQGNSA. Complete variable domain (other parts from reference TRBV7-2 and TRBJ1-2): GAGVSQSPSNKVTEKGKDVELRCDPISGHTALYWYRQSLGQGLEFLIYFQGNSAPDKSGLPSDRFSAERTGGSVSTLTIQRTQQEDSAVYLCASSPGGIGGYTFGSGTRLTVV.

As DNA, the CDR3 is TGCAGTGCTGGGAGGACGAACACTGAAGCTTTCTTT. Protein sequence: CSAGRTNTEAFF. The chain links TRBV20-1 to TRBJ1-1; D unresolved. V was pared by 5 bases and J by 1 base, with 8 bases between. The CDR3 runs to 12 residues. In germline, CDR1 is DFQATT, CDR2 SNEGSKA (reference sequence).

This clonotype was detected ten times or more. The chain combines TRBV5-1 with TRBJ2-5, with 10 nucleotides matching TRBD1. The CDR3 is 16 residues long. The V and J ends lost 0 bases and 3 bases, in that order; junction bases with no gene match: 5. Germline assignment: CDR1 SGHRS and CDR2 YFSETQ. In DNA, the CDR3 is TGCGCCAGCAGCTTGGGACTCGGGACAGGGGAAGAGACCCAGTACTTC. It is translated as CASSLGLGTGEETQYF.

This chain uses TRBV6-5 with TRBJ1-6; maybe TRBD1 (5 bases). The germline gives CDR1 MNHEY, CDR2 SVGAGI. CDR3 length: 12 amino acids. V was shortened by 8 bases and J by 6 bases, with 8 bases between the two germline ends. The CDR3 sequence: CASGDLNSPLHF. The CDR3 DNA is TGTGCCAGCGGGGACCTTAATTCACCCCTCCACTTT.

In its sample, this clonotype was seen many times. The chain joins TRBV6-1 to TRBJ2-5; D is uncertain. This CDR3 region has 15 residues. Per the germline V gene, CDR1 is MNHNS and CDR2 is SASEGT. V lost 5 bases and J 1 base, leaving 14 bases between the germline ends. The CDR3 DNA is TGTGCCAGCAGTTACACAAGAGCCAGCCAAGAGACCCAGTACTTC. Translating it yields CASSYTRASQETQYF.

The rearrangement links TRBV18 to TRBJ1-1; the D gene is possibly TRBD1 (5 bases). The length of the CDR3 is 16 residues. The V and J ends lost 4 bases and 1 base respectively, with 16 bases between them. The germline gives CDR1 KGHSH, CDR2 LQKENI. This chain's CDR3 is CASSQRPGTSNTEAFF. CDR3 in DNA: TGTGCCAGCTCACAGAGACCCGGGACTTCGAACACTGAAGCTTTCTTT.

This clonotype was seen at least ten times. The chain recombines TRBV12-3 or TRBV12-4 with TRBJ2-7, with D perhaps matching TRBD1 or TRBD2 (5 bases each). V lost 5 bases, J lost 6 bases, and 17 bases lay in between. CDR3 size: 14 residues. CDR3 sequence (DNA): TGTGCCAGCAGTAAAACCGGGACGGCTTTCGAGCAGTACTTC. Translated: CASSKTGTAFEQYF.